This T cell receptor (beta chain) was documented in a study of T cell responses to AZD1222 COVID-19 vaccine. Study-level findings and limits: Among the donors, most were white British and more were female, and clonal diversity was possibly underestimated. Unmutated regions of variants are reportedly targeted by nearly half of spike-specific TCRs.

Points on this clone: Its matching antigen is unknown.

Sequencing used immunoSEQ multiplex PCR; TCRdb keeps in-frame clones, though not all of them. The sample consists of about 130,000 clones, 70% to 90% of them appearing once. The CDR3 covers 15 residues. Germline CDR1 MDHEN, CDR2 SYDVKM. Trimming cost V 8 bases and J 4 bases, with 17 bases left between them. The sequence was obtained from an adult in good health. This chain connects TRBV28 to TRBJ1-4, with TRBD1 as a possible D gene (6 bases). Sequencing used peripheral blood, obtained on day 0 of AZD1222 vaccination. The CDR3 loop is CASRAPTGSNEKLFF. CDR3 bases: TGTGCCAGCCGAGCGCCGACAGGCAGTAATGAAAAACTGTTTTTT.